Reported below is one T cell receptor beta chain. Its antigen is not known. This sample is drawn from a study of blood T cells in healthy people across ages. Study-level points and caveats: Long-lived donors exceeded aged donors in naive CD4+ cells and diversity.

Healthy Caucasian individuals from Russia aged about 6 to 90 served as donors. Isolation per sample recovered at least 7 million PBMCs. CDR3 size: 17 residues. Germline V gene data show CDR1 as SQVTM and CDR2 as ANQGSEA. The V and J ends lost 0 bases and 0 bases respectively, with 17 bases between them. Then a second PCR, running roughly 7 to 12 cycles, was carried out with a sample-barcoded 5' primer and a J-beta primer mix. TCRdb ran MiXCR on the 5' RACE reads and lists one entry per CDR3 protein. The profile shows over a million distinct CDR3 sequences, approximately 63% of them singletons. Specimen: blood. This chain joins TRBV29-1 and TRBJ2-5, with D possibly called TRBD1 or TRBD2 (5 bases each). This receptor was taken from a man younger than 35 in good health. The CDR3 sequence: CSVEEFGDGTYQETQYF. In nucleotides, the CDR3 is TGCAGCGTTGAAGAGTTCGGGGACGGAACTTACCAAGAGACCCAGTACTTC.